These 5 T cell receptor beta chains were all obtained from the same sample, sequenced in a study of blood T cell repertoires in COVID-19. Produced via immunoSEQ multiplex PCR; TCRdb's table is partial and in-frame only. The top ten hold roughly 8.2% of the sample, which has 150,000 or so clones, 80% to 90% seen once. Sequenced material: peripheral blood. These TCRs come from a man aged 55-75 years with acute or convalescent COVID-19.

J is TRBJ2-2 and V is TRBV18; D might be TRBD2 (5 bases). Germline CDR1 is KGHSH and CDR2 is LQKENI. Trimming took off 4 bases at V and 5 bases at J, with 14 bases between the two ends. CDR3 length equals 15 residues. Written as DNA, the CDR3 is TGTGCCAGCTCACGAACTAGTCCGGGGACCGGGGAGCTGTTTTTT. This translates into CASSRTSPGTGELFF.

The chain recombines TRBV7-2 with TRBJ1-1; D remains ambiguous. The CDR3 spans 13 residues. V lost 4 bases and J lost 3, with 9 bases in between. The germline V gene encodes CDR1 SGHTA and CDR2 FQGNSA. The CDR3 coding sequence is TGTGCCAGCAGCTCAGACACCCACACTGAAGCTTTCTTT. It is translated as CASSSDTHTEAFF. Full variable domain (remainder filled in from reference TRBV7-2 and TRBJ1-1): GAGVSQSPSNKVTEKGKDVELRCDPISGHTALYWYRQSLGQGLEFLIYFQGNSAPDKSGLPSDRFSAERTGGSVSTLTIQRTQQEDSAVYLCASSSDTHTEAFFGQGTRLTVV.

V usage is TRBV30 and J usage is TRBJ2-5; D may be TRBD1 (6 bases). Germline lookup yields CDR1 GTSNPN and CDR2 SVGIG (reference sequence). The CDR3 sequence is 14 residues long. V dropped 4 bases and J dropped 1 base, with 13 bases sitting between them. CDR3 nucleotide sequence: TGTGCCTGGAATAATCAGGGGTTCCAAGAGACCCAGTACTTC. This gives the protein CAWNNQGFQETQYF.

The rearrangement links TRBV18 to TRBJ2-7; 7 nucleotides line up with TRBD1. The J segment lost 0 bases and the V segment lost 6 bases, leaving 5 bases of the junction unmatched. Germline V CDR1 and CDR2: KGHSH, LQKENI. The CDR3 consists of 14 residues. CDR3 DNA: TGTGCCAGCTCGCTGGACAGGAACTCCTACGAGCAGTACTTC. Protein sequence: CASSLDRNSYEQYF.

J is TRBJ2-1 and V is TRBV5-1, with a tentative D call TRBD2 (5 bases). The CDR3 is 14 amino acids. Germline V gene data show CDR1 as SGHRS and CDR2 as YFSETQ. Trimming left V 0 bases short and J 7 bases short, with 11 bases between. Here the CDR3 reads CASSLGGPNNEQFF. CDR3 coding DNA: TGCGCCAGCAGCTTGGGCGGGCCTAATAATGAGCAGTTCTTC.